The text below deals with one T cell receptor (beta chain). Its antigen is still unknown. TCRdb itself ran the RT-PCR reads through MiXCR, one entry per CDR3 protein. This sample carries about 650,000 distinct CDR3 sequences, 14% of them seen once, and the ten largest clones take 7.5% to 8%. Per germline, CDR1 SGHTA and CDR2 FQGNSA. This CDR3 is built from 13 residues. V lost 8 bases and J 15 bases, leaving 23 bases between the germline ends. These data are taken from a study of response to subunit inactivated influenza vaccine. Study conclusions and caveats: The authors proposed limited new T cell recruitment per seasonal influenza vaccination.

The clonotype originates from a middle-aged man who received an inactivated influenza vaccine. The chain employs TRBV7-2 and TRBJ2-1; D is perhaps TRBD2 (7 bases). Specimen: PBMCs from blood, collected less than 15 days before vaccination. The CDR3 region has the DNA TGTGCCAGCGCCCCGATGGGGGGGCAGGTTTGGTTCTTC. Residues: CASAPMGGQVWFF. Variable domain in full (rest from reference TRBV7-2 and TRBJ2-1): GAGVSQSPSNKVTEKGKDVELRCDPISGHTALYWYRQSLGQGLEFLIYFQGNSAPDKSGLPSDRFSAERTGGSVSTLTIQRTQQEDSAVYLCASAPMGGQVWFFGPGTRLTVL.